This T cell receptor beta chain was identified in a study of OX40 agonist ivuxolimab in advanced cancers. Overall study: Each patient was given ivuxolimab into a vein every 2 weeks, at 0.01 to 10 mg/kg. The dose-escalation group included hepatocellular carcinoma, melanoma, renal cell carcinoma and head and neck cancer. Previous treatment with anti-PD-1, anti-PD-L1 or anti-CTLA-4 therapy was allowed; about 40% had received some.

CDR1 is MGHDK and CDR2 is SYGVNS in the germline V gene. With 4 bases removed from V and 4 bases from J, the gap between germline ends came to 22 bases. This CDR3 region has 17 residues. Libraries were prepared by immunoSEQ multiplex PCR; TCRdb keeps only in-frame clonotypes and omits some of them. The table records approximately 100,000 clones, less than 95% of them present only once. Patients who had autoimmune disease history or got systemic immunosuppression were left out. Source: CD4+ or CD8+ T cells sorted from blood, taken in a trial of the OX40 agonist ivuxolimab. The receptor's source is an adult with an advanced solid tumor such as melanoma, head and neck, liver or kidney cancer. V and J are TRBV25-1 and TRBJ2-5; TRBD2 might be the D (6 bases). This CDR3 reads CASSAGRREVVLETQYF. The CDR3 region has the DNA TGTGCCAGCAGTGCCGGTCGGAGGGAGGTGGTATTAGAGACCCAGTACTTC.